The clone carrying this T cell receptor (beta chain) was detected only a few times. Its antigen is as yet unknown. This sample's TCRbeta library carried unique molecular identifier barcodes. TCRdb processed the PCR reads anew with MiXCR; each CDR3 protein has one entry. This repertoire shows around 800,000 distinct CDR3 sequences, approximately 15% found once; its top ten account for approximately 5%. V lost 3 bases to trimming and J lost 4 bases; unmatched junction nucleotides: 5. Per germline, CDR1 ENHRY and CDR2 SYGVKD. CDR3 length: 15 residues. The data originate from a study of T-cell reconstitution after alpha-beta-depleted transplantation in children. Study-wide points: Once a year had passed after transplant, T-cell counts and diversity came mostly from newly produced T cells. Alpha-beta T cells about two months after transplant reportedly derived from several hundred expanded graft clones.

This chain joins TRBV10-3 and TRBJ2-2; TRBD2 agrees at 7 bases. The sample consisted of PBMCs, mostly from graft donor cells, taken 360 days after TCRalphabeta/CD19-depleted stem cell transplant. The source of this sequence is a male patient younger than 18 who had a stem cell transplant for acute lymphoblastic leukemia, so the T cells may come from the graft donor. The chain's CDR3 is CAISDGAGRTGELFF. DNA for the CDR3: TGTGCCATCAGTGACGGAGCGGGGCGCACCGGGGAGCTGTTTTTT.